The TCR beta chain described here comes from a study of read filtering for tumor transcriptome and immune sequencing. Points from the study as a whole: IR-seq and RNA-seq agreed better without single-read clonotypes.

The germline V gene has CDR1 SGHRS and CDR2 YFSETQ. This CDR3 region has 15 residues. Germline trimming cut 3 bases from V and 4 bases from J; bases unmatched to any gene: 5. The library was built from roughly 400 ng RNA with molecular barcoded adaptors for alpha/delta and beta/gamma chains. TCRdb called the reads again in MiXCR, with one record for every CDR3 protein. The sample has about 90,000 distinct CDR3 sequences, about 12% seen once; the top ten hold more than 12%. This clonotype was detected ten times or more. Its antigen is still unknown. This receptor was identified in a donor at least 40 years old with multiple myeloma. Sequencing was done on a sample of a population of CD138-negative cells sorted from bone marrow. The gene calls are TRBV5-1 and TRBJ1-2, with 11 positions matching TRBD1. The DNA of the CDR3 is TGCGCCAGCAGCTCTGGACAGGGGGCAATCTATGGCTACACCTTC. Residues: CASSSGQGAIYGYTF.